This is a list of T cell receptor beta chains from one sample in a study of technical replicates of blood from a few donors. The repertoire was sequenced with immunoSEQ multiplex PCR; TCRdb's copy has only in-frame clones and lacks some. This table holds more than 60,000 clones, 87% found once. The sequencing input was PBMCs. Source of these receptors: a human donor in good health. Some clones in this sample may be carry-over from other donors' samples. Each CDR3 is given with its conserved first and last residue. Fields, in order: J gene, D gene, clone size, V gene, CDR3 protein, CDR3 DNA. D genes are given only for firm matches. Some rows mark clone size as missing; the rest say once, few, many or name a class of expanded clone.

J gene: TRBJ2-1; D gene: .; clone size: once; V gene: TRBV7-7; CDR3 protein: CASSEGAGRYNEQFF; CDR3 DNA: TGTGCCAGCAGCGAGGGCGCGGGGCGCTACAATGAGCAGTTCTTC
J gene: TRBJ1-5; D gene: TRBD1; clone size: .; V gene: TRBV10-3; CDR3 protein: CAISDRQGRAQPQHF; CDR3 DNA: TGTGCCATCAGTGACCGACAGGGCCGCGCTCAGCCCCAGCATTTT
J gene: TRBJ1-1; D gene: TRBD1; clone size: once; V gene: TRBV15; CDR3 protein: CATSGDRGGTEAFF; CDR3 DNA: TGTGCCACCAGCGGGGACAGGGGAGGCACTGAAGCTTTCTTT
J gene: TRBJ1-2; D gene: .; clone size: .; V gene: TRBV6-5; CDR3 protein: CASSSSQGPGSNGYTF; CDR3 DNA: TGTGCCAGCAGTTCGTCGCAGGGCCCCGGTTCGAATGGCTACACCTTC
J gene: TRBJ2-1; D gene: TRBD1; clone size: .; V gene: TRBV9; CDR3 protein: CASAGQGDNEQFF; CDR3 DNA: TGTGCCAGTGCCGGACAGGGGGACAATGAGCAGTTCTTC
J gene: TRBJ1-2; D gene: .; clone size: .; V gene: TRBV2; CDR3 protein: CASSEVGGYGYTF; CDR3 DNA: TGTGCCAGCAGTGAAGTGGGGGGCTATGGCTACACCTTC
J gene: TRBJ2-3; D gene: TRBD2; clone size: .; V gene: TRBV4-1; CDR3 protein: CASSHLAGTTDTQYF; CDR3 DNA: TGCGCCAGCAGCCACCTAGCGGGAACAACAGATACGCAGTATTTT
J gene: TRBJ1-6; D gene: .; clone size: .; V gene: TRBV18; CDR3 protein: CASSPPGTGTRNSPLHF; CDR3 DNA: TGTGCCAGCTCACCACCGGGGACGGGGACTCGTAATTCACCCCTCCACTTT
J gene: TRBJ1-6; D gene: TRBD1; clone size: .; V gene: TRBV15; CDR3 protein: CATSRAIGRDSRAVNSPLHF; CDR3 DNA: TGTGCCACCAGCAGGGCGATAGGCCGGGACAGCCGTGCGGTGAATTCACCCCTCCACTTT
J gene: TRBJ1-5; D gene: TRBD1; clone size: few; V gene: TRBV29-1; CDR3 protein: CSVQGQGGQPQHF; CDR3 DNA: TGCAGCGTTCAAGGACAGGGAGGTCAGCCCCAGCATTTT
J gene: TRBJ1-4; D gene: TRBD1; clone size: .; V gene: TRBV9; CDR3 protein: CASSVEPEAEGQGICLREKLFF; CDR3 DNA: TGTGCCAGCAGCGTAGAGCCTGAAGCCGAAGGACAGGGGATTTGCTTAAGGGAAAAACTGTTTTTT
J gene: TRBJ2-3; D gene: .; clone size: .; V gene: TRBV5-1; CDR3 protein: CASSLGQEADTQYF; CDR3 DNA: TGCGCCAGCAGCTTGGGACAGGAGGCGGATACGCAGTATTTT
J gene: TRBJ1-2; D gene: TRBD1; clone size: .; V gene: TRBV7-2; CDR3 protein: CASSTGTDVSGYTF; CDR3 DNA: TGTGCCAGCAGCACCGGGACAGACGTCTCGGGCTACACCTTC
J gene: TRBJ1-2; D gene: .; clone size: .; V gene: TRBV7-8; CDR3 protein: CASSYSRQTNYGYTF; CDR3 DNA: TGTGCCAGCAGCTACTCGAGACAGACCAACTATGGCTACACCTTC
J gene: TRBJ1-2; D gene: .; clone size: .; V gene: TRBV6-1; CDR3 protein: CASSEMGAVVVDGYTF; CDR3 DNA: TGTGCCAGCAGTGAAATGGGGGCAGTAGTTGTTGATGGCTACACCTTC
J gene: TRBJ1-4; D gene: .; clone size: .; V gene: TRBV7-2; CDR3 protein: CASSSPRDMGEKLFF; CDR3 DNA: TGTGCCAGCAGCTCCCCCCGGGACATGGGGGAAAAACTGTTTTTT
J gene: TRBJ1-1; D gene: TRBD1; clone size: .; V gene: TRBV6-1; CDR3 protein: CASRRQGNTEAFF; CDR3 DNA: TGTGCCAGCAGGAGACAGGGGAACACTGAAGCTTTCTTT
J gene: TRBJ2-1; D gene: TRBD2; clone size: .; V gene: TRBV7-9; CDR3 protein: CASSTPGGSYNEQFF; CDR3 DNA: TGTGCCAGCAGCACCCCGGGGGGCTCCTACAATGAGCAGTTCTTC
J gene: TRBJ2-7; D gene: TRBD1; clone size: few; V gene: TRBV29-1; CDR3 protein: CSVGQGTAYEQYF; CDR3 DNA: TGCAGCGTTGGACAAGGGACAGCCTACGAGCAGTACTTC
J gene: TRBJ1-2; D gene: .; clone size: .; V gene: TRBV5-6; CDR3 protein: CASSSWTAPNYGYTF; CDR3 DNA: TGTGCCAGCAGCTCTTGGACAGCCCCTAACTATGGCTACACCTTC
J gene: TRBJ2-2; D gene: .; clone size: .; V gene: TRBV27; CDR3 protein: CASSRGQLNGELFF; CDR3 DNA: TGTGCCAGCAGCCGCGGACAGTTAAACGGGGAGCTGTTTTTT
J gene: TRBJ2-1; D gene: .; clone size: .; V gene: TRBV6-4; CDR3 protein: CASSEEGDSYNEQFF; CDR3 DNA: TGTGCCAGCAGTGAGGAGGGAGACTCCTACAATGAGCAGTTCTTC
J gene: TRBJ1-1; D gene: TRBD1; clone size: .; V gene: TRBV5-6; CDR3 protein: CASSRTGGKSPEAFF; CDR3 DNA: TGTGCCAGCAGCAGGACAGGGGGAAAGTCCCCTGAAGCTTTCTTT
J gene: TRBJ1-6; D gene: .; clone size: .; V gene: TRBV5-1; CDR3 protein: CASSLGGGSAYNSPLHF; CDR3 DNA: TGCGCCAGCAGCTTAGGGGGGGGCTCGGCCTATAATTCACCCCTCCACTTT
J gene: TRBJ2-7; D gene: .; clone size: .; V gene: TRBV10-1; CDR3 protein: CASSEYLRGQYF; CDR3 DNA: TGCGCCAGCAGTGAATATCTACGAGGGCAGTACTTC
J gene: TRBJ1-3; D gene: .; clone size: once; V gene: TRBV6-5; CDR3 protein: CASSYSGSSGNTIYF; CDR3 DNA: TGTGCCAGCAGTTACTCTGGCAGCTCTGGAAACACCATATATTTT
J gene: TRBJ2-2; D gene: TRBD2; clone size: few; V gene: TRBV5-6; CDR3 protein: CASSSQIGRIARELFF; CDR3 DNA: TGTGCCAGCAGCTCCCAGATCGGGAGGATCGCCCGGGAGCTGTTTTTT
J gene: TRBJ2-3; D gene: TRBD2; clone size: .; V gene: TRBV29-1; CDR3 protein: CSAPHRGRTDTQYF; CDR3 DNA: TGCAGCGCCCCTCATCGCGGGAGAACAGATACGCAGTATTTT
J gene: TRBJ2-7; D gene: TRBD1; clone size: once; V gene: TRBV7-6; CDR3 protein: CASSLGPGTGRYEQYF; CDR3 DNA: TGTGCCAGCAGCTTAGGACCCGGGACAGGGAGATACGAGCAGTACTTC
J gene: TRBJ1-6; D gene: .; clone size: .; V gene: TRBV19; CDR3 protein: CASSKQDPNSPLHF; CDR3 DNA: TGTGCCAGTTCGAAACAGGACCCTAATTCACCCCTCCACTTT
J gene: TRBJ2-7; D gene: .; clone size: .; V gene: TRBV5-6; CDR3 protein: CASSLLGQGYEQYF; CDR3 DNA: TGTGCCAGCAGCTTGTTAGGGCAGGGCTACGAGCAGTACTTC
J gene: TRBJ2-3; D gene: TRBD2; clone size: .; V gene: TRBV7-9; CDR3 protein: CASSSPGLEITDTQYF; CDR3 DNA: TGTGCCAGCAGCTCACCGGGACTAGAGATCACAGATACGCAGTATTTT
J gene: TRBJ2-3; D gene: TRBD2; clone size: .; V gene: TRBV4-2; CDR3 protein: CASRLAGGSTDTQYF; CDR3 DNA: TGTGCCAGCAGACTAGCGGGGGGGAGCACAGATACGCAGTATTTT
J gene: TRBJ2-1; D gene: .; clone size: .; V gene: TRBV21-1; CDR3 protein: CASSTRQGAREQFF; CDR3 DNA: TGTGCCAGCAGCACCCGGCAGGGGGCAAGGGAGCAGTTCTTC
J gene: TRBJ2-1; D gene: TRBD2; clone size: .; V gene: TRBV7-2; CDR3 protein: CASSTGLAGKGEQFF; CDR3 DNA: TGTGCCAGCAGCACGGGACTAGCGGGAAAGGGTGAGCAGTTCTTC
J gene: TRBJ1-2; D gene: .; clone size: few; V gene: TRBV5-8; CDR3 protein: CASSTGGPKRGYTF; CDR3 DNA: TGTGCCAGCAGCACCGGAGGCCCGAAGCGTGGCTACACCTTC
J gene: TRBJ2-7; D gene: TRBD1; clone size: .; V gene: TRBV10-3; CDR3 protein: CAISDPGQPPYEQYF; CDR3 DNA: TGTGCCATCAGTGACCCGGGACAGCCACCCTACGAGCAGTACTTC
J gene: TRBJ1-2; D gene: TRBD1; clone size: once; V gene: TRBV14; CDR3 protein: CASSPDRVYGYTF; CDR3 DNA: TGTGCCAGCAGCCCCGACAGGGTCTATGGCTACACCTTC
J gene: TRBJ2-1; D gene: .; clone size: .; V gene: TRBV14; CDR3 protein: CASSQDLLGANYNEQFF; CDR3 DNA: TGTGCCAGCAGCCAAGATCTTTTAGGGGCCAACTACAATGAGCAGTTCTTC
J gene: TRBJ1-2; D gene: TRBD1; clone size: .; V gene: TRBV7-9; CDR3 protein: CASSAGQLYGYTF; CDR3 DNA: TGTGCCAGCAGCGCGGGACAGCTCTATGGCTACACCTTC
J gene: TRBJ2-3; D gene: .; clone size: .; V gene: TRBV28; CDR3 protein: CASRTGTLNTDTQYF; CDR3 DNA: TGTGCCAGCAGAACCGGGACACTAAACACAGATACGCAGTATTTT
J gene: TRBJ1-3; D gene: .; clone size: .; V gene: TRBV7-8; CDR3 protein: CASRKGGGSGNTIYF; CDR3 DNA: TGTGCCAGCAGGAAGGGGGGGGGCTCTGGAAACACCATATATTTT
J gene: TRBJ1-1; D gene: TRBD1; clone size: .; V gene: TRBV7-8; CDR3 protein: CASSSTEDRPAF; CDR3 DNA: TGTGCCAGCAGCTCGACAGAGGACAGGCCTGCGTTT
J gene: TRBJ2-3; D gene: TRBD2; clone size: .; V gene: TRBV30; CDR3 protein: CAWALLAGSTDTQYF; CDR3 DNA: TGTGCCTGGGCCTTACTAGCGGGGAGCACAGATACGCAGTATTTT
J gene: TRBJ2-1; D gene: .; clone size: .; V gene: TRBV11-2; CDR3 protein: CASSRTPGYFSYNEQFF; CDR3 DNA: TGTGCCAGCAGCAGGACACCGGGCTACTTTTCCTACAATGAGCAGTTCTTC